What follows are 15 T cell receptor beta chains derived from one specimen sequenced in a study of T cells in Graves' hyperthyroidism and ophthalmopathy. Regions amplified from RNA transcripts were the TCR beta CDR3 regions. The TCR CDR3 first-round RT-PCR relied on the HTBI primer set. TCRdb recomputed calls from the multiplex PCR reads with MiXCR, one row per CDR3 protein. The sample gives 300,000 to 350,000 distinct CDR3 sequences, under 25% of which show up once; around half is in the top ten. The sequencing input was blood. Receptors were obtained from a woman aged 45-60 years with Graves' hyperthyroidism.

To note about this clonotype: A much larger clone differs from this one at a single base, so this may be a read error. The chain uses TRBV6-1 and TRBJ2-3; 13 positions match TRBD2. The CDR3 consists of 17 residues. Germline V gene data show CDR1 as MNHNS and CDR2 as SASEGT. The CDR3 reads CASSDRTSGGTTNTQYF. As DNA, the CDR3 is TGTGCCAGCAGTGACCGGACTAGCGGGGGAACCACAAATACGCAGTATTTT.

This clonotype was seen at least ten times. The V call is TRBV20-1, the J call TRBJ2-7; 9 bases match TRBD2. Trimming cost V 3 bases and J 6 bases; bases outside gene matches: 9. The CDR3 contains 14 residues. Per the germline V gene, CDR1 is DFQATT and CDR2 is SNEGSKA (reference sequence). The CDR3 DNA sequence: TGCAGTGCTAGCTTCAGACTAGCGGACCCCGAGCAGTACTTC. Protein sequence: CSASFRLADPEQYF.

This clonotype showed up many times. The chain is built from TRBV2 and TRBJ1-1; D is possibly TRBD1 (5 bases). The V gene's germline CDR1 is SNHLY and CDR2 FYNNEI. There are 14 residues in the CDR3. The V end lost 4 bases, the J end lost 0 bases, and 9 bases lay between the germline ends. The CDR3 is CASSGDGLNTEAFF. DNA for the CDR3: TGTGCCAGCAGTGGGGACGGACTGAACACTGAAGCTTTCTTT.

This clonotype has a count of ten or more. The chain carries TRBV10-3 and TRBJ2-3; D ambiguous. V was cut by 6 bases and J by 6 bases, with 16 bases left in between. The CDR3 totals 14 residues. Germline assignment: CDR1 ENHRY and CDR2 SYGVKD. The CDR3 DNA reads as TGTGCCATCAGATTAACTGGGCCGTTGGATACGCAGTATTTT. This sequence encodes CAIRLTGPLDTQYF.

Ten or more counts support this clonotype. The chain uses TRBV30 and TRBJ2-7, with 7 bases identical to TRBD2. The germline gives CDR1 GTSNPN, CDR2 SVGIG (reference sequence). After removal of 3 bases from V and 5 bases from J, the junction contained 7 bases not matched to a gene. This CDR3 is built from 13 residues. CDR3 loop: CAWRMGLADEQYF. CDR3 nucleotides: TGTGCCTGGAGAATGGGTCTAGCGGACGAGCAGTACTTC.

This clonotype was detected a few times. The chain is built from TRBV24-1 and TRBJ2-5; TRBD1 agrees at 11 bases. The CDR3 contains 18 residues. Germline V gives CDR1 KGHDR, CDR2 SFDVKD. After removal of 11 bases from V and 4 bases from J, the junction contained 20 bases not matched to a gene. The CDR3 sequence: CASNPRAMGTGGPETQYF. The CDR3 region has the DNA TGTGCCAGCAACCCTAGGGCTATGGGGACAGGGGGACCAGAGACCCAGTACTTC.

This clonotype was seen many times. This chain links TRBV18 with TRBJ2-7; the D gene is possibly TRBD1 (5 bases). CDR3 length equals 12 residues. Germline V gene lookup returns CDR1 KGHSH and CDR2 LQKENI. V was trimmed by 6 bases and J by 3 bases, leaving 9 bases between them. The CDR3 protein is CASSIRGYEQYF. As DNA, the CDR3 is TGTGCCAGCTCTATTAGGGGCTACGAGCAGTACTTC.

This clonotype was found a few times. The chain carries TRBV29-1 and TRBJ2-3; the D is unclear. The length of the CDR3 is 12 residues. V was trimmed by 2 bases and J by 5 bases, leaving 8 bases between them. The germline V gene has CDR1 SQVTM and CDR2 ANQGSEA. CDR3 sequence reads: CSVEHGGDTQYF. The CDR3 region has the DNA TGCAGCGTTGAACATGGCGGAGATACGCAGTATTTT.

This clonotype was counted ten times or more. The chain carries TRBV6-1 and TRBJ2-7; 8 bases are shared with TRBD1. The CDR3 has 17 residues. Per the germline V gene, CDR1 is MNHNS and CDR2 is SASEGT. Losses at the gene ends were 5 bases for V and 3 bases for J; bases not matched to a gene: 15. Here the CDR3 DNA reads TGTGCCAGCAGTTTAACCGGGACAGGTCCAAGTGGCTACGAGCAGTACTTC. Translated: CASSLTGTGPSGYEQYF.

This clonotype was counted at least ten times. The rearrangement uses TRBV28 and TRBJ1-5, with D unresolved. With 3 bases removed from V and 7 bases from J, the gap between germline ends came to 4 bases. Germline V CDR1 and CDR2: MDHEN, SYDVKM. The CDR3 has 11 amino acids. The chain's CDR3 is CASSFRQPQHF. DNA for the CDR3: TGTGCCAGCAGTTTTAGGCAGCCCCAGCATTTT.

The table lists this clonotype with many counts. The genes are TRBV11-2 and TRBJ1-2; no definite D call. The V end lost 2 bases, the J end lost 1 base, and 11 bases lay between the germline ends. The CDR3 consists of 15 residues. Germline CDR1 reads SGHAT; CDR2 reads FQNNGV. The CDR3 spells CASSLILGSNYGYTF. Written as DNA, the CDR3 is TGTGCCAGCAGCTTAATCTTGGGGAGTAACTATGGCTACACCTTC.

This clonotype was detected a few times. V usage is TRBV5-1 and J usage is TRBJ2-2; D is possibly TRBD1 (5 bases). Germline CDR1 reads SGHRS; CDR2 reads YFSETQ. The length of the CDR3 is 15 residues. Deletions cut 0 bases from V and 5 bases from J, with 11 bases between. The CDR3 bases are TGCGCCAGCAGCTTGGTCCCAGGGAATACCGGGGAGCTGTTTTTT. It translates to CASSLVPGNTGELFF.

In its sample, this clonotype was seen a few times. V gene TRBV10-3 combines with J gene TRBJ2-1; 11 bases map to TRBD2. CDR3 length: 15 residues. Germline V lookup: CDR1 ENHRY, CDR2 SYGVKD. V shed 4 bases, J shed 5 bases, and the junction held 4 bases outside the gene matches. The CDR3 nucleotides read TGTGCCATCAGTGCTATAGCGGGAGGGGACAATGAGCAGTTCTTC. Protein product: CAISAIAGGDNEQFF.

The sample holds many counts of this clonotype. The genes are TRBV28 and TRBJ1-2; weak D call: TRBD1 (5 bases). The germline V gene encodes CDR1 MDHEN and CDR2 SYDVKM. The CDR3 has 13 residues. With 6 bases removed from V and 0 bases from J, the gap between germline ends came to 8 bases. In DNA form, the CDR3 reads TGTGCCAGCAGGCCGGGGGCTAACTATGGCTACACCTTC. Protein sequence: CASRPGANYGYTF.

Many counts were recorded for this clonotype. This chain joins TRBV20-1 and TRBJ2-1, with 11 bases aligning to TRBD2. The junction had 2 bases not matched to a gene; V was cut back by 3 bases and J by 4 bases. The CDR3 is 14 amino acids. Germline assignment: CDR1 DFQATT and CDR2 SNEGSKA (reference sequence). CDR3 bases: TGCAGTGCTAGGACTAGCGGGGATTACAATGAGCAGTTCTTC. It specifies CSARTSGDYNEQFF.